These 32 T cell receptor beta chains came from one sample sequenced in a study of cytomegalovirus exposure and HLA in healthy donors. Researchers ran the PCR with 60 Vbeta and 13 Jbeta primers. Clones were read by immunoSEQ multiplex PCR, and TCRdb kept only the in-frame ones, dropping some. The data hold under 130,000 clones, with 83% observed a single time. The sample comprised PBMCs. The receptors here all came from a man between 18 and 29 years old in good health and CMV-seronegative.

The chain recombines TRBV10-2 with TRBJ2-3, with 9 bases lining up with TRBD2. The germline CDR1 and CDR2 sequences are WSHSY and SAAADI. V lost 3 bases, J lost 2 bases, and 6 bases stayed unmatched. This CDR3 comprises 16 residues. CDR3 in DNA: TGCGCCAGCAGTGACCTTAGCGGGAGAGCCACAGATACGCAGTATTTT. This sequence encodes CASSDLSGRATDTQYF.

This clone was found once. This rearrangement joins TRBV4-1 to TRBJ2-5; D is possibly TRBD1 (6 bases). Trimming removed 3 bases from V and 1 base from J, with 12 bases in between. The length of the CDR3 is 15 residues. Germline loops: CDR1 MGHRA, CDR2 YSYEKL. The CDR3 nucleotides are TGCGCCAGCAGCCACTACCGGGACACCCAAGAGACCCAGTACTTC. Translating it yields CASSHYRDTQETQYF.

The gene calls are TRBV14 and TRBJ2-1; 9 nucleotides align to TRBD2. This CDR3 has 17 amino acids. Germline V gene lookup returns CDR1 SGHDN and CDR2 FVKESK. After removal of 0 bases from V and 6 bases from J, the junction contained 9 bases not matched to a gene. The CDR3 region is CASSQDRAGGPSNEQFF. CDR3 DNA: TGTGCCAGCAGCCAAGATCGGGCGGGAGGGCCGAGCAATGAGCAGTTCTTC.

The genes are TRBV19 and TRBJ1-2; 8 bases fit TRBD1. Germline V CDR1 and CDR2: LNHDA, SQIVND (reference sequence). Trimming took 7 bases from V and 6 from J; bases not matched to a gene: 10. The CDR3 consists of 14 residues. CDR3 sequence reads: CASTGWRTGNGYTF. CDR3 in DNA: TGTGCCAGTACCGGCTGGCGGACAGGGAATGGCTACACCTTC. Full variable domain (remainder filled in from reference TRBV19 and TRBJ1-2): DGGITQSPKYLFRKEGQNVTLSCEQNLNHDAMYWYRQDPGQGLRLIYYSQIVNDFQKGDIAEGYSVSREKKESFPLTVTSAQKNPTAFYLCASTGWRTGNGYTFGSGTRLTVV.

CDR3 protein: CASSPTGTGGRNEQFF. The CDR3 region has the DNA TGTGCCAGCAGCCCGACAGGGACAGGGGGGCGGAATGAGCAGTTCTTC. The chain combines TRBV7-8 with TRBJ2-1, with 11 positions matching TRBD1. Germline V lookup: CDR1 SGHVS, CDR2 FQNEAQ. V lost 5 bases and J lost 7; bases outside the gene matches: 10. CDR3 length: 16 residues.

This chain uses TRBV5-1 with TRBJ1-4, with 7 nucleotides matching TRBD1. In germline, CDR1 is SGHRS, CDR2 YFSETQ. The CDR3 runs to 14 residues. Trimming took 4 bases from V and 7 from J; bases not matched to a gene: 7. The CDR3 spells CASSPDRSSEKLFF. The CDR3 DNA follows: TGCGCCAGCAGCCCGGACAGGTCATCTGAAAAACTGTTTTTT.

V is TRBV18 and J is TRBJ2-5; 10 positions match TRBD2. Trimming cost V 2 bases and J 1 base; bases outside gene matches: 7. CDR3 size: 17 residues. In germline, CDR1 is KGHSH, CDR2 LQKENI. CDR3 in DNA: TGTGCCAGCTCACCAGGGGCAGCGGGAGGGCCCCAAGAGACCCAGTACTTC. This gives the protein CASSPGAAGGPQETQYF.

The chain recombines TRBV11-1 with TRBJ1-1; possible D gene TRBD1, 5 bases. V was trimmed by 8 bases and J by 8 bases, leaving 18 bases between them. The CDR3 extends over 13 amino acids. Germline values: CDR1 SGHAT, CDR2 FQDESV (reference sequence). Here the CDR3 reads CASGLGGAGEAFF. The DNA for the CDR3 is TGTGCCAGCGGTCTCGGAGGGGCTGGGGAAGCTTTCTTT.

This clone showed up just a few times. The chain is built from TRBV19 and TRBJ1-2; perhaps TRBD1 as D (6 bases). The CDR3 has 14 amino acids. The V end lost 7 bases, the J end lost 3 bases, and 15 bases lay between the germline ends. Germline V gene lookup returns CDR1 LNHDA and CDR2 SQIVND (reference sequence). The CDR3 reads CASTEWGGDYGYTF. The CDR3 DNA is TGTGCCAGTACGGAGTGGGGGGGCGACTATGGCTACACCTTC.

The V call is TRBV19, the J call TRBJ2-1, with 13 bases identical to TRBD2. Germline lookup yields CDR1 LNHDA and CDR2 SQIVND (reference sequence). This CDR3 comprises 13 residues. J lost 15 bases, V lost 5 bases, and 7 bases had no gene match. The CDR3 DNA is TGTGCCAGTAGTGGACTAGCGGGAGTTTTCGCGTTCTTC. Its translation: CASSGLAGVFAFF.

This chain's CDR3 is CASSLQYTEAFF. Here the CDR3 DNA reads TGTGCCAGCAGTCTACAGTACACTGAAGCTTTCTTT. The J gene is TRBJ1-1, the V gene TRBV2, with no clear D. There are 12 residues in the CDR3. The V end lost 5 bases, the J end lost 3 bases, and 7 bases lay between the germline ends. Germline values: CDR1 SNHLY, CDR2 FYNNEI. Full variable domain (rest looked up from reference TRBV2 and TRBJ1-1): EPEVTQTPSHQVTQMGQEVILRCVPISNHLYFYWYRQILGQKVEFLVSFYNNEISEKSEIFDDQFSVERPDGSNFTLKIRSTKLEDSAMYFCASSLQYTEAFFGQGTRLTVV.

This chain joins TRBV15 and TRBJ2-1; 7 bases agree with TRBD2. Germline lookup yields CDR1 LNHNV and CDR2 YYDKDF (reference sequence). The junction had 8 bases not matched to a gene; V was cut back by 1 base and J by 8 bases. This CDR3 has 15 residues. CDR3 DNA: TGTGCCACCAGCAGAGGACTAGCCTTGGGGGATGAGCAGTTCTTC. Protein: CATSRGLALGDEQFF.

The chain is built from TRBV2 and TRBJ1-5; D is unclear. The length of the CDR3 is 14 residues. CDR1 and CDR2 (germline): SNHLY, FYNNEI. Trimming removed 3 bases from V and 11 bases from J, with 17 bases in between. The CDR3 reads CASSDGQFIGSQHF. CDR3 DNA: TGTGCCAGCAGTGATGGTCAATTTATCGGGTCCCAGCATTTT.

The chain links TRBV27 to TRBJ2-2, with TRBD1 matching over 9 bases. This CDR3 region has 18 residues. V was clipped by 0 bases and J by 4 bases; unmatched bases: 9. Per germline, CDR1 MNHEY and CDR2 SMNVEV (reference sequence). For the CDR3, the DNA is TGTGCCAGCAGTTTATCTCGGGACAGGGTTCACGGCACCGGGGAGCTGTTTTTT. It yields the protein CASSLSRDRVHGTGELFF.

The chain is built from TRBV2 and TRBJ1-1; TRBD1 aligns across 10 bases. The V gene end was trimmed by 5 bases and the J gene end by 4 bases; junction bases not matched to a gene: 4. The germline CDR1 and CDR2 sequences are SNHLY and FYNNEI. The CDR3 is 14 amino acids. The CDR3 region is CASSLGTGVTEAFF. DNA for the CDR3: TGTGCCAGCAGTCTAGGGACAGGGGTCACTGAAGCTTTCTTT.

V and J are TRBV9 and TRBJ1-2; 7 bases map to TRBD1. From germline, CDR1 is SGDLS and CDR2 YYNGEE. Trimming cost V 0 bases and J 5 bases; bases outside gene matches: 7. CDR3 length: 15 amino acids. The CDR3 reads CASSVDEGQRYGYTF. The CDR3 coding sequence is TGTGCCAGCAGCGTAGATGAGGGACAGAGGTATGGCTACACCTTC.

The chain employs TRBV6-5 and TRBJ2-1, with 9 bases fitting TRBD1. CDR3 length equals 16 residues. Unmatched junction bases numbered 11, after V lost 2 bases and J lost 9 bases. Germline CDR1 reads MNHEY; CDR2 reads SVGAGI. CDR3 in amino acids: CASSYQSGTGISEQFF. The CDR3 region has the DNA TGTGCCAGCAGTTACCAATCCGGGACAGGGATTAGTGAGCAGTTCTTC.

This sequence joins TRBV5-1 and TRBJ2-4, with TRBD2 matching 7 bases. V gave up 0 bases and J gave up 7 bases; unmatched junction bases: 7. CDR1 is SGHRS and CDR2 is YFSETQ in the germline V gene. CDR3 length equals 15 residues. The CDR3 coding sequence is TGCGCCAGCAGCTTGGCCGTGGGGGAGGGTAACATTCAGTACTTC. It yields the protein CASSLAVGEGNIQYF.

The chain uses TRBV11-2 and TRBJ1-4; weak D call: TRBD1 (5 bases). Germline CDR1 and CDR2: SGHAT and FQNNGV. V was clipped by 5 bases and J by 5 bases, with 12 bases between them. This CDR3 spans 14 amino acids. In DNA, the CDR3 is TGTGCCAGCAGCCTCCGGGGGGGAAATGAAAAACTGTTTTTT. Translating gives CASSLRGGNEKLFF.

This chain connects TRBV20-1 to TRBJ2-7; no clear D gene. This CDR3 is 11 amino acids long. Per germline, CDR1 DFQATT and CDR2 SNEGSKA (reference sequence). The germline V and J ends were trimmed by 5 bases and 4 bases, with 9 bases remaining between them. The CDR3 protein is CSAGRTYEQYF. Written as DNA, the CDR3 is TGCAGTGCTGGGCGCACGTACGAGCAGTACTTC.

To note about this clone: The identical CDR3 is also encoded by other nucleotide sequences in the sample. The V gene is TRBV29-1, the J gene TRBJ1-1, with D perhaps TRBD1 (5 bases). Between the trimmed V and J ends, which lost 6 bases and 6 bases, there was a span of 11 bases. CDR1 SQVTM and CDR2 ANQGSEA come from the germline V gene. This CDR3 is 11 amino acids long. The CDR3 is CSVLGGPEAFF. DNA of the CDR3: TGCAGCGTGTTGGGGGGTCCTGAAGCTTTCTTT.

The count of this clone is one. J is TRBJ2-3 and V is TRBV11-2, with D unclear. Trimming pared 1 base from V and 0 bases from J, leaving 8 bases between. CDR1 is SGHAT and CDR2 is FQNNGV in the germline V gene. There are 15 residues in the CDR3. The CDR3 region is CASSLGAASTDTQYF. The CDR3 DNA reads TGTGCCAGCAGCTTAGGGGCAGCTAGCACAGATACGCAGTATTTT.

This chain uses TRBV9 with TRBJ1-2; D might be TRBD1 (6 bases). Trimming took 0 bases from V and 3 from J, leaving 12 bases between them. From germline, CDR1 is SGDLS and CDR2 YYNGEE. This CDR3 is built from 15 residues. The CDR3 reads CASSVGAGVDYGYTF. CDR3 sequence (DNA): TGTGCCAGCAGCGTAGGGGCAGGGGTTGACTATGGCTACACCTTC.

This chain joins TRBV25-1 and TRBJ1-6; weak D call: TRBD1 (5 bases). CDR3 size: 12 residues. V dropped 7 bases and J dropped 7 bases, with 8 bases sitting between them. Per germline, CDR1 MGHDK and CDR2 SYGVNS. CDR3: CASMGPNSPLHF. As DNA, the CDR3 is TGTGCCAGCATGGGGCCCAATTCACCCCTCCACTTT.

This chain connects TRBV6-5 to TRBJ2-4; TRBD1 is a possible D gene (5 bases). Looked up from germline, CDR1 is MNHEY and CDR2 is SVGAGI. The CDR3 consists of 14 residues. Deletions cut 10 bases from V and 0 bases from J, with 13 bases between. In DNA form, the CDR3 reads TGTGCCACCTCTAAGGGGTTAGCCAAAAACATTCAGTACTTC. This translates into CATSKGLAKNIQYF.

The genes are TRBV6-6 and TRBJ2-5; D is unresolved. V was clipped by 2 bases and J by 0 bases, with 7 bases between them. Per germline, CDR1 MNHNY and CDR2 SVGAGI (reference sequence). The CDR3 totals 14 residues. For the CDR3, the DNA is TGTGCCAGCAGTTACAGACACTACCAAGAGACCCAGTACTTC. It translates to CASSYRHYQETQYF.

This clone has only a few counts. The CDR3 region has the DNA TGTGCCAGCAGCGGACGGCCGGGACAGGGGTTCTACGAGCAGTACTTC. Translation: CASSGRPGQGFYEQYF. The gene calls are TRBV7-8 and TRBJ2-7, with TRBD1 matching 10 bases. V dropped 5 bases and J dropped 3; count of bases not matched to a gene: 10. Germline CDR1 SGHVS, CDR2 FQNEAQ. CDR3 length equals 16 residues.

The rearrangement links TRBV5-1 to TRBJ1-5; possible D gene TRBD1, 6 bases. V gave up 0 bases and J gave up 4 bases, with 8 bases separating them. From germline, CDR1 is SGHRS and CDR2 YFSETQ. The CDR3 extends over 14 amino acids. The CDR3 DNA reads as TGCGCCAGCAGCTTGGGGGGACAAAATCAGCCCCAGCATTTT. This codes for CASSLGGQNQPQHF.

This chain uses TRBV10-3 with TRBJ1-1; a weak D match, TRBD1 (5 bases). V shed 2 bases and J shed 1 base, with 5 bases lying between them. The CDR3 sequence is 13 residues long. CDR1 and CDR2 (germline): ENHRY, SYGVKD. The CDR3 spells CAISETGNTEAFF. CDR3 DNA: TGTGCCATCAGTGAGACAGGGAACACTGAAGCTTTCTTT.

This clone was recorded only once. This chain uses TRBV7-9 with TRBJ2-5; 10 bases agree with TRBD2. Germline-derived CDR1 and CDR2 are SEHNR and FQNEAQ (reference sequence). The CDR3 covers 18 residues. With V trimmed by 4 bases and J by 3 bases, 14 bases remained unmatched. The CDR3 spells CASSSDFPSGRRKETQYF. The CDR3 region has the DNA TGTGCCAGCAGCTCGGACTTCCCTAGCGGGAGAAGGAAAGAGACCCAGTACTTC. Looking up the rest from reference TRBV7-9 and TRBJ2-5 gives the full variable domain: DTGVSQNPRHKITKRGQNVTFRCDPISEHNRLYWYRQTLGQGPEFLTYFQNEAQLEKSRLLSDRFSAERPKGSFSTLEIQRTEQGDSAMYLCASSSDFPSGRRKETQYFGPGTRLLVL.

CDR3 in amino acids: CASSLTWPNEKLFF. The CDR3 region has the DNA TGTGCCAGCAGTTTGACATGGCCGAACGAAAAACTGTTTTTT. The chain is built from TRBV6-5 and TRBJ1-4; D gene ambiguous. Germline assignment: CDR1 MNHEY and CDR2 SVGAGI. The CDR3 loop spans 14 amino acids. V dropped 4 bases and J dropped 8 bases, with 14 bases sitting between them.

The chain employs TRBV7-2 and TRBJ2-7; 8 nucleotides line up with TRBD2. This CDR3 region has 16 residues. The ends lost 7 bases at V and 6 bases at J; junction bases unmatched: 17. Germline V CDR1 and CDR2: SGHTA, FQGNSA. CDR3 DNA sequence: TGTGCCAGCACCCCTCCGGGGGGGGCGGGAGTCAGCGAGCAGTACTTC. It yields the protein CASTPPGGAGVSEQYF.